This is a list of T cell receptor beta chains from one sample in a study of naive and memory T cell subsets. TCRdb called the UMI-ligation and nested PCR reads again in MiXCR, with one record for every CDR3 protein. The table includes 29,000 or so distinct CDR3 sequences, about 10% detected once. Sample: effector memory CD4+ T cells from blood. The receptors derive from a human donor in good health. Each CDR3 is given with its conserved first and last residue. D genes are given only for firm matches. The listing skips clone size in some rows; elsewhere it reads once, few, many or a size class.

clone_size,d_call,v_call,j_call,cdr3_nt,cdr3_aa
large,TRBD1,TRBV29-1,TRBJ1-5,TGCAGCGTCAGCGGACAGGGCGGTAATCAGCCCCAGCATTTT,CSVSGQGGNQPQHF
many,TRBD2,TRBV19,TRBJ2-1,TGTGCCAGCCGTGATAGGACTAGCAGATGGGATGAGCAGTTCTTC,CASRDRTSRWDEQFF
NA,TRBD2,TRBV6-5,TRBJ2-5,TGTGCCAGCAACCGAGCGGGGGGGCTCCAAGAGACCCAGTACTTC,CASNRAGGLQETQYF
many,TRBD2,TRBV12-5,TRBJ2-1,TGTGCTAGTGGTCGGACTAGCGGGAGTTCGGGGAATGAGCAGTTCTTC,CASGRTSGSSGNEQFF
NA,NA,TRBV20-1,TRBJ2-4,TGCAGTGCCCCCCAAGCGGTGAAAAACATTCAGTACTTC,CSAPQAVKNIQYF
NA,NA,TRBV20-1,TRBJ2-7,TGCAGTGCTGTCCGGCAGGGGCTTTCCTACGAGCAGTACTTC,CSAVRQGLSYEQYF
NA,NA,TRBV20-1,TRBJ2-7,TGCAGTGCTAGGGGTGGAGGGGTTGGCGGGATTGGTTCCTACGAGCAGTACTTC,CSARGGGVGGIGSYEQYF
few,NA,TRBV7-2,TRBJ2-1,TGTGCCAGCAGCTCGAACTACTACAATGAGCAGTTCTTC,CASSSNYYNEQFF
few,TRBD2,TRBV27,TRBJ2-3,TGTGCCAGCAGTTTATTCCCTCCCCGACTAGCGGGGGGCAGCACAGATACGCAGTATTTT,CASSLFPPRLAGGSTDTQYF
NA,NA,TRBV7-9,TRBJ1-1,TGTGCCAGCAGCTTCCTTCAGGAGAACACTGAAGCTTTCTTT,CASSFLQENTEAFF
many,NA,TRBV20-1,TRBJ1-5,TGCAGTGCTGGGAAATTCAATCAGCCCCAGCATTTT,CSAGKFNQPQHF
NA,NA,TRBV7-2,TRBJ2-7,TGTGCCACTTGGGGTTGGGGGAGCTCCTACGAGCAGTACTTC,CATWGWGSSYEQYF
many,TRBD1,TRBV12-3/TRBV12-4,TRBJ2-7,TGTGCCAGCAGTTGGCGGGACAGGGGCTCCTACGAGCAGTACTTC,CASSWRDRGSYEQYF
few,NA,TRBV7-2,TRBJ2-6,TGTGCCAGCAGCTCCTTCACTGGGGCCAACGTCCTGACTTTC,CASSSFTGANVLTF
many,TRBD1,TRBV6-5,TRBJ1-5,TGTGCCAGCAGTTTAACACAGGGGGAGAGTCAGCCCCAGCATTTT,CASSLTQGESQPQHF
few,NA,TRBV15,TRBJ1-5,TGTGCCACCAGCAGAGGCCCCTTGGGGGGCTCCAATCAGCCCCAGCATTTT,CATSRGPLGGSNQPQHF
many,NA,TRBV19,TRBJ1-4,TGTGCCAGTAGTATAAGAGGGGCAACTAATGAAAAACTGTTTTTT,CASSIRGATNEKLFF
many,TRBD1,TRBV7-8,TRBJ2-1,TGTGCCAGCAGTGGAACAGGGGTGGGCTACAATGAGCAGTTCTTC,CASSGTGVGYNEQFF
few,NA,TRBV11-3,TRBJ2-7,TGTGCCAGCAGCTTAGAAAGGGGGGCGACGGAAAGGGCCTACGAGCAGTACTTC,CASSLERGATERAYEQYF
few,NA,TRBV6-2/TRBV6-3,TRBJ2-1,TGTGCCAGCAGTCGGCGGCTGGGGGGTGAGGAGCAGTTCTTC,CASSRRLGGEEQFF
many,TRBD1,TRBV20-1,TRBJ1-1,TGCAGTGCTAACCTAGACAGGGCTAAAGCTTTCTTT,CSANLDRAKAFF
few,NA,TRBV18,TRBJ1-2,TGTGCCAGCTCACCGCGGGAGCTAGCTAACTATGGCTACACCTTC,CASSPRELANYGYTF
NA,NA,TRBV7-9,TRBJ1-4,TGTGCCAGCAGCTTGCACGGAGGGGGTTCGGGCGAAAAACTGTTTTTT,CASSLHGGGSGEKLFF
NA,NA,TRBV11-2,TRBJ2-3,TGTGCCAGCAGCCAAAGGACGATAAGAGAAGATACGCAGTATTTT,CASSQRTIREDTQYF
medium-sized,TRBD1,TRBV9,TRBJ2-7,TGTGCCAGCAGCCCCCAGGGGGCCTACGAGCAGTACTTC,CASSPQGAYEQYF
NA,TRBD1,TRBV4-1,TRBJ2-7,TGCGCCAGCAGCAGGGGGCCTATAGGGGAGCAGTACTTC,CASSRGPIGEQYF
many,TRBD2,TRBV7-2,TRBJ2-3,TGTGCCAGCAGCACCAGAATTAGCGGGGGGGCAACAGATACGCAGTATTTT,CASSTRISGGATDTQYF
many,TRBD2,TRBV15,TRBJ2-1,TGTGCCACCAAAGGGACTAGCGGGAGCAATGAGCAGTTCTTC,CATKGTSGSNEQFF
many,TRBD2,TRBV29-1,TRBJ2-3,TGCAGCGTTGAGTCGCTAGCGGGACTCACAGATACGCAGTATTTT,CSVESLAGLTDTQYF
few,TRBD1,TRBV10-3,TRBJ2-1,TGTGCCATCAGGCCCGGACAGGGGGCCCTGAATGAGCAGTTCTTC,CAIRPGQGALNEQFF
many,NA,TRBV5-1,TRBJ2-3,TGCGCCAGCACTCAGGGACCGACGACAGATACGCAGTATTTT,CASTQGPTTDTQYF